A selection of T cell receptor beta chains follows, all from one sample in a study of post-analysis software for immune sequencing data. TCRdb re-analysed the PCR reads in MiXCR, keeping a single row per CDR3 protein. The sample has a few hundred thousand distinct CDR3 sequences; around 37% are singletons. The specimen was blood. Receptors were obtained from a girl aged 10-17 years with multiple sclerosis. Both conserved end residues are part of each CDR3.

j_call v_call cdr3_aa
TRBJ1-3 TRBV4-3 CASSPYRISGNTIYF
TRBJ2-3 TRBV7-9 CASTPGTGSTDTQYF
TRBJ2-5 TRBV20-1 CSARAEAIVGTQYF
TRBJ2-1 TRBV9 CASSVGTWTSGVRLNEQFF
TRBJ2-2 TRBV12-3/TRBV12-4 CASSFITLGELFF
TRBJ2-6 TRBV20-1 CSAPTGASGANVLTF
NA TRBV2 CASSERTGGSEQYF
TRBJ2-3 TRBV4-1 CASSQAPGTDRTDMQYF
TRBJ2-7 TRBV18 CASSPESWGEQYF
TRBJ2-7 TRBV5-1 CASSLRDSRMGEQYF
TRBJ2-3 TRBV7-9 CASSRQGASTDTQYF
TRBJ2-3 TRBV4-3 CASSQVPPGQAEDTQYF
TRBJ2-5 TRBV30 CAWSGTGLEETQYF
TRBJ2-7 TRBV5-5 CASSLTPSFYEQYF
TRBJ2-7 TRBV4-1 CASSQGFAGLYEQYF
TRBJ1-2 TRBV6-1 CASSETVPYGYTF
TRBJ2-7 TRBV29-1 CSVQGGHYEQYF
TRBJ2-1 TRBV7-9 CASSWGPAGGQNEQFF
TRBJ1-5 TRBV24-1 CATSAQGNQPQHF
TRBJ1-4 TRBV6-6 CASMDRGLSNEKLFF
TRBJ2-5 TRBV6-5 CASSYGTRPSRETQYF
TRBJ2-1 TRBV5-5 CAGSPMRLAGYEQFF
TRBJ1-5 TRBV6-5 CASSLKGDDQPQHF
TRBJ2-4 TRBV6-6 CASSLPAGRRAKNIQYF
TRBJ2-1 TRBV29-1 CSVVKAMGVRRGDEQFF
TRBJ1-2 TRBV20-1 CSASRTGGAVSEGYTF
TRBJ2-5 TRBV20-1 CSARISYNEQYF
TRBJ1-2 TRBV15 CATSRDPGAGYTF
TRBJ1-4 TRBV7-9 CASSKVTAANEKLFF
TRBJ2-3 TRBV6-2/TRBV6-3 CASSSGLAEDTQYF
TRBJ2-7 TRBV7-2 CASSKGGSGSSYEQYF
TRBJ2-6 TRBV25-1 CASVSSGANVLTF
TRBJ2-3 TRBV28 CASSGLESTDTQYF
TRBJ2-5 TRBV5-1 CASSLRLAGEETQYF
NA TRBV7-9 CASSLYLPEQYF
TRBJ2-3 TRBV12-3/TRBV12-4 CASRNGGGADTQYF
NA TRBV27 CASKAGNYEQYF
TRBJ2-1 TRBV20-1 CSATPAGDEQFF
TRBJ2-4 TRBV6-6 CASSLTVGLAKNIQYF
TRBJ1-2 TRBV3-1 CASSHRYGYTF
TRBJ2-1 TRBV7-9 CASSPRALSYNEQFF
TRBJ2-1 TRBV6-2/TRBV6-3 CASSPGTEFMDNEQFF
TRBJ2-3 TRBV10-3 CATLAGANTDTQYF
TRBJ2-5 TRBV4-3 CASSPQGEETQYF
TRBJ1-5 TRBV20-1 CSASSVTGGPPSNQPQHF
TRBJ1-2 TRBV6-5 CASTLRAGHVYGYTF
TRBJ2-5 TRBV12-3/TRBV12-4 CASSAGGSGETQYF
NA TRBV2 CASRFPRTGGPLHEQYF
TRBJ2-6 TRBV7-3 CASSLTPPNSGANVLTF
TRBJ2-1 TRBV12-5 CASGAYNEQFF
TRBJ2-1 TRBV5-8 CASSAWSFGEQFF